Listed below are T cell receptor beta chains from one sample, sequenced in a study of T-cell memory formation after mild COVID-19. Each CDR3 protein is one row after TCRdb ran MiXCR on the 5' RACE reads. This table holds approximately 210,000 distinct CDR3 sequences, more than 25% found once. Sequenced material: PBMCs or a T cell subset sorted from them (not recorded which). These receptors all come from an adult woman who had mild COVID-19 (a few samples of this study predate the infection). Cell type and time point are not known. Each CDR3 is given with its conserved first and last residue. A D gene is named only where the DNA matches it firmly. Part of the rows lack a size; the others show once, few, many or a class for expanded clones.

v_gene	j_gene	d_gene	abundance	CDR3nt	CDR3aa
TRBV7-6	TRBJ2-5	NA	NA	TGTGCCAGCAGCTCCCAAGGGGAGACCCAGTACTTC	CASSSQGETQYF
TRBV18	TRBJ2-5	NA	NA	TGTGCCAGCTCACGAGCCGGGATGCAAGAGACCCAGTACTTC	CASSRAGMQETQYF
TRBV30	TRBJ2-1	TRBD2	few	TGTGCCACGGGACTAGAGGGGTCCTACAATGAGCAGTTCTTC	CATGLEGSYNEQFF
TRBV20-1	TRBJ2-1	TRBD2	NA	TGCAGTGTCGGGGGGAGGGCCCCCCATGAGCAGTTCTTC	CSVGGRAPHEQFF
TRBV7-9	TRBJ1-2	NA	NA	TGTGCCAGCAGCTTAGTACTTGAACGGGTTTATGGCTACACCTTC	CASSLVLERVYGYTF
TRBV19	TRBJ2-3	NA	NA	TGTGCCAGTAGTATCGCAGCACTCCGGCCAGATACGCAGTATTTT	CASSIAALRPDTQYF
TRBV20-1	TRBJ2-7	TRBD2	NA	TGCAGTGCTAGAGACAGGGAAGGGAGGGCCTACGAGCAGTACTTC	CSARDREGRAYEQYF
TRBV27	TRBJ2-7	TRBD1	few	TGTGCCAGCAGTTCCAAGACAGGGCTGCCACCGGGCGAGCAGTACTTC	CASSSKTGLPPGEQYF
TRBV10-3	TRBJ1-2	NA	NA	TGTGCCATCACTTCCAGGGGCAGCTATGGCTACACCTTC	CAITSRGSYGYTF
TRBV4-1	TRBJ2-7	NA	NA	TGCGCCAGCAGCGCTCTGATGGATAGGAACGACGAGCAGTACTTC	CASSALMDRNDEQYF
TRBV5-4	TRBJ1-6	TRBD1	NA	TGTGCCAGCAGCTTGGTGCCGGCAGGGGGCTTTATAGCCTATAATTCACCCCTCCACTTT	CASSLVPAGGFIAYNSPLHF
TRBV20-1	TRBJ2-7	NA	many	TGCAGTGCTAGAACCGGGACAACCTACGAGCAGTACTTC	CSARTGTTYEQYF
TRBV7-8	TRBJ2-1	NA	NA	TGTGCCAGCAGCCACCTTAGGGAGCAGTTCTTC	CASSHLREQFF
TRBV30	TRBJ2-7	NA	NA	TGTGCCGGGGGCGTTCGGGGCCGAAAAACCTACGAGCAGTACTTC	CAGGVRGRKTYEQYF
TRBV12-3/TRBV12-4	TRBJ2-2	NA	NA	TGTGCCAGCAGGAAGAGGGGCAGGGTATCCGGGGAGCTGTTTTTT	CASRKRGRVSGELFF
TRBV27	TRBJ2-3	NA	few	TGTGCCAGCAGTCGGGGCTCTATCCAGTATTTT	CASSRGSIQYF
TRBV18	TRBJ1-1	NA	NA	TGTGCCAGCTCACCGCTAACGACCGGGACGGACACTGAAGCTTTCTTT	CASSPLTTGTDTEAFF
TRBV30	TRBJ2-2	TRBD2	NA	TGTGCCTGGAGTCCGTTCTGGACTAGCGGTATCGGGGAGCTGTTTTTT	CAWSPFWTSGIGELFF
TRBV9	TRBJ1-2	NA	few	TGTGCCAGCAGCCCTACGGAGGACTATGGCTACACCTTC	CASSPTEDYGYTF
TRBV12-3/TRBV12-4	TRBJ1-2	TRBD1	NA	TGTGCCAGCAGTTTCGACAGGGCGCGAGACTATGGCTACACCTTC	CASSFDRARDYGYTF